A single T cell receptor beta chain is shown here with its context. This entry comes from a study of blood T cell repertoires in COVID-19. Germline V gene data show CDR1 as LNHNV and CDR2 as YYDKDF (reference sequence). Trimming cost V 4 bases and J 3 bases, with 7 bases left between them. The CDR3 runs 12 residues. As processed by the authors: Reference gene primer amplification gave estimated nucleated cell counts. Sequencing was performed with immunoSEQ multiplex PCR; in TCRdb, only in-frame clones are kept and a portion is missing. The D gene and trimming were derived from the DNA, and the V and J assignments and clone size from that table. Altogether approximately 200,000 clones are present, approximately 88% being singletons, with the ten largest covering under 4.5%.

The source material was peripheral blood. The clonotype comes from a woman aged 25 to 39 with acute or convalescent COVID-19. The rearrangement links TRBV15 to TRBJ2-7, with a possible D match to TRBD2 (5 bases). CDR3 in amino acids: CATSNGIYEQYF. CDR3 sequence (DNA): TGTGCCACCAGCAACGGGATCTACGAGCAGTACTTC.